A selection of T cell receptor beta chains follows, all from one sample in a study of cytomegalovirus exposure and HLA in healthy donors. Only in-frame clones appear in the TCRdb table, and some are missing; sequencing was by immunoSEQ multiplex PCR. The sample carries over 100,000 clones, 75% to 80% recorded once. The sequencing sample was made of PBMCs. Receptors were obtained from a male donor in good health and CMV-seronegative. CDR3s leave out the opening cysteine and the closing phenylalanine or tryptophan.

J gene,V gene,CDR3 protein
TRBJ1-6,TRBV25-1,ASGQGASPLH
TRBJ2-5,TRBV9,ASSEGGGGLGTQY
TRBJ2-7,TRBV14,ASSQIRGQGSYEQY
TRBJ2-2,TRBV4-1,ASSQGQNTGELF
TRBJ2-5,TRBV19,ASSIPAGGKETQY
-,TRBV9,ASSAGTSGPWAYEQY
TRBJ2-5,TRBV2,ASSVLGLLQETQY
TRBJ1-1,TRBV29-1,SVERQMNTEAF
TRBJ2-5,TRBV30,AWSYNRQETQY
TRBJ2-7,TRBV6-5,ASSYTDRSSSYEQY
TRBJ2-7,TRBV5-1,ASSLLGGLAGNDEQY
TRBJ1-3,TRBV7-9,ASSRRDSSGNTIY
TRBJ2-3,TRBV4-1,ASSLAGGTDTQY
TRBJ1-2,TRBV6-6,ASRSYGYT
TRBJ2-7,TRBV15,ATSRETGSYEQY
TRBJ2-3,TRBV20-1,SEGDGDTQY
TRBJ1-4,TRBV5-1,ASSLGRPGKGEKLF
TRBJ1-1,TRBV5-1,ASSLAPDRRNTEAF
TRBJ1-3,TRBV30,AWSVARTSGGRNTIY
TRBJ2-6,TRBV11-2,ASSLDRTGGSISGANVLT
TRBJ1-1,TRBV7-2,ASSLAGSDMNTEAF
TRBJ2-2,TRBV2,AHRGQGRVTGELF
TRBJ2-5,TRBV5-1,ASSLIFQETQY
TRBJ2-3,TRBV2,ASSDLAGARDTQY
TRBJ1-4,TRBV7-2,ASSLAPSGDEKLF
TRBJ1-2,TRBV20-1,SASPLLT
TRBJ1-5,TRBV5-1,ASSFGPNQPQH
TRBJ1-3,TRBV5-1,ASSLDRTGNTIY
TRBJ2-5,TRBV2,ASSDVAGGVETQY
TRBJ2-1,TRBV7-3,ASSPEGSNNEQF
TRBJ1-1,TRBV5-1,ASSLGRGRTEAF
TRBJ1-2,TRBV19,ASSTHAGVGGNYGYT
TRBJ2-7,TRBV18,ASSPRDSTYEQY
TRBJ1-6,TRBV30,AWEAGGSNSPLH
TRBJ2-2,TRBV7-7,ASMPAGLNTGELF
TRBJ2-3,TRBV29-1,SVGGMGATDTQY